A single T cell receptor beta chain is shown here with its context. This record belongs to a study of early T cells in non-severe SARS-CoV-2 infection. Study as a whole: Sequencing of bulk RNA from unsorted whole blood was done, without chain pairing.

CDR3 length equals 13 residues. Germline V gene data show CDR1 as LNHDA and CDR2 as SQIVND (reference sequence). Trimming took 7 bases from V and 5 from J, leaving 12 bases between them. TCRdb fed the 5' RACE reads into MiXCR, producing one record per CDR3 protein. The table lists 40,000 to 60,000 distinct CDR3 sequences, over 5% of them singletons. V and J are TRBV19 and TRBJ1-5; TRBD1 is a possible D gene (5 bases). The sample here was whole blood, taken at baseline. The TCR was taken from an adult who was a healthcare worker with PCR-confirmed SARS-CoV-2 infection or an uninfected control (not recorded which). The CDR3 loop reads CASTYRRDQPQHF. CDR3 in DNA: TGTGCCAGTACGTACAGGAGGGATCAGCCCCAGCATTTT.